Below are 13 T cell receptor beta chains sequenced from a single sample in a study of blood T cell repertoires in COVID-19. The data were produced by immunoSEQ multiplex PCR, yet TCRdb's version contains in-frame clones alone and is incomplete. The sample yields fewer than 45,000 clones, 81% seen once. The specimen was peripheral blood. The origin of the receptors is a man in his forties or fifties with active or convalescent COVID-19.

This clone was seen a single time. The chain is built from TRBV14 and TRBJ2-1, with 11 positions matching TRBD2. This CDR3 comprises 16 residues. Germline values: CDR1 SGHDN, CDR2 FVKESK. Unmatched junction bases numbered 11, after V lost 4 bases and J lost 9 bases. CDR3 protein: CASSPRLAGTRGEQFF. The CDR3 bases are TGTGCCAGCAGCCCTCGACTAGCGGGAACCCGGGGTGAGCAGTTCTTC. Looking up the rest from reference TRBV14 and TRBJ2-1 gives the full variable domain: EAGVTQFPSHSVIEKGQTVTLRCDPISGHDNLYWYRRVMGKEIKFLLHFVKESKQDESGMPNNRFLAERTGGTYSTLKVQPAELEDSGVYFCASSPRLAGTRGEQFFGPGTRLTVL.

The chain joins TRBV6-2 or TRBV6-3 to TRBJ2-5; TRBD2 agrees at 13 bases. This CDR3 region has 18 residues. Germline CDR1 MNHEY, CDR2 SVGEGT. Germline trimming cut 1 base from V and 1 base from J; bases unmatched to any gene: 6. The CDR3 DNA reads TGTGCCAGCAGTTACTTGGGACTAGCGGGGATCCTCCAAGAGACCCAGTACTTC. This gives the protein CASSYLGLAGILQETQYF.

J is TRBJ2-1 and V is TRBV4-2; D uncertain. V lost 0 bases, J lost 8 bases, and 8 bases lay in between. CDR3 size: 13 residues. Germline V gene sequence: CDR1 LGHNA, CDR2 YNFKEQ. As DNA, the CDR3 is TGTGCCAGCAGCCAAGACCGTCCCCATGAGCAGTTCTTC. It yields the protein CASSQDRPHEQFF.

In DNA, the CDR3 is TGTGCCAGCAGCTTACTCGCTGAAGCTTTCTTT. Its translation: CASSLLAEAFF. V gene TRBV5-4 combines with J gene TRBJ1-1; D remains ambiguous. The germline V gene encodes CDR1 SGHNT and CDR2 YYREEE (reference sequence). V lost 2 bases to trimming and J lost 6 bases, with 5 bases between them. CDR3 length equals 11 residues.

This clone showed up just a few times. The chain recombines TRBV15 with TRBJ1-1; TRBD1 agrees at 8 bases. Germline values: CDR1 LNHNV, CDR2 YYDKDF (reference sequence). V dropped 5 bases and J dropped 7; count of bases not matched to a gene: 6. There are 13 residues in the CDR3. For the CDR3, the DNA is TGTGCCACCAGCCGAGGACAGGGACTTGAAGCTTTCTTT. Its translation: CATSRGQGLEAFF.

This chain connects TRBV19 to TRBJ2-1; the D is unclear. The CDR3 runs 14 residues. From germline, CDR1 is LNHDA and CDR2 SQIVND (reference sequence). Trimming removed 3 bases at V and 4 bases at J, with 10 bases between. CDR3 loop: CASSMVRFYNEQFF. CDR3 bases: TGTGCCAGTAGTATGGTCCGGTTTTACAATGAGCAGTTCTTC.

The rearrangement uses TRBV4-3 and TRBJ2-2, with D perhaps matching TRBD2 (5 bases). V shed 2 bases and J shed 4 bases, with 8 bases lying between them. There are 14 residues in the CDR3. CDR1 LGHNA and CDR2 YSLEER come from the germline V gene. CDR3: CASSQQDSTGELFF. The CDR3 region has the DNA TGCGCCAGCAGCCAACAGGACTCCACCGGGGAGCTGTTTTTT.

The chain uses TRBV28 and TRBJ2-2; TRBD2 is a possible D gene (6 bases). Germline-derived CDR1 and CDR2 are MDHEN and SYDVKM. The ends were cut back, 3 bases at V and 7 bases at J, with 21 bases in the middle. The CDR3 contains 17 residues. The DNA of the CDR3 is TGTGCCAGCAGTTTCGGGGACCCCGGAGGGGTGGACGGGGAGCTGTTTTTT. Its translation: CASSFGDPGGVDGELFF. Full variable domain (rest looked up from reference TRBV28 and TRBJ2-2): DVKVTQSSRYLVKRTGEKVFLECVQDMDHENMFWYRQDPGLGLRLIYFSYDVKMKEKGDIPEGYSVSREKKERFSLILESASTNQTSMYLCASSFGDPGGVDGELFFGEGSRLTVL.

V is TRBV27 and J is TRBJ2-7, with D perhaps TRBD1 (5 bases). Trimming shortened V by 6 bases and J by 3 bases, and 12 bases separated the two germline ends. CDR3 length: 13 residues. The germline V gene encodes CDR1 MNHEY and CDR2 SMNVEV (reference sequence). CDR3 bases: TGTGCCAGCAGGCGACAGCAGCACTACGAGCAGTACTTC. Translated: CASRRQQHYEQYF.

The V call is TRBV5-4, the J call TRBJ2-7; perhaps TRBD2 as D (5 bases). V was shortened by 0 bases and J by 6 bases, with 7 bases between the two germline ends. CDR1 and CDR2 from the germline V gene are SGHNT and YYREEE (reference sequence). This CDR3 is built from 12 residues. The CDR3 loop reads CASSLVGIEQYF. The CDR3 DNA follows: TGTGCCAGCAGCTTGGTCGGGATCGAGCAGTACTTC.

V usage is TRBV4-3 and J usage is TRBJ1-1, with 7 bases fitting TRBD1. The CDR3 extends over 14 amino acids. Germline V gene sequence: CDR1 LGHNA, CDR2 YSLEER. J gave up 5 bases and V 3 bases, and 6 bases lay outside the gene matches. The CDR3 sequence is CASSQPDRVTEAFF. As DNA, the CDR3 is TGCGCCAGCAGCCAGCCCGACAGGGTTACTGAAGCTTTCTTT.

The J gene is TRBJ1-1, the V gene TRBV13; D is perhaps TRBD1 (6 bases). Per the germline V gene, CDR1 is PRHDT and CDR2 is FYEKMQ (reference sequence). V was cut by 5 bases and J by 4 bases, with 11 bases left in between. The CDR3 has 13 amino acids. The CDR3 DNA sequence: TGTGCCAGCAGCACCTCCAGGGGCACTGAAGCTTTCTTT. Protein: CASSTSRGTEAFF.

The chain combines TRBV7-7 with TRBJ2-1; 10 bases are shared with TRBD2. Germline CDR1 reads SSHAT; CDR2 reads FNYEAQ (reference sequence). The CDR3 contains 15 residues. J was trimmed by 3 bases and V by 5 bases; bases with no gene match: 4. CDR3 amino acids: CASSRQREGYNEQFF. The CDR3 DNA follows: TGTGCCAGCAGCCGTCAGCGGGAGGGCTACAATGAGCAGTTCTTC.